The 17 T cell receptor beta chains listed next were all sequenced from one sample in a study of spatial heterogeneity in lung cancer (dated by TCRdb to the late 2010s). Points the paper makes about the study in general: The tumor nonsynonymous mutation count correlated with the number of expanded intratumoral alpha and beta TCRs.

The time point tag for this specimen amounts to: sample taken at primary tumor resection. The antigens for these receptors are not known. Receptors were amplified or captured by 5' RACE. TCRdb lists the instrument as NextSeq 500. TCRdb reanalyzed the raw reads on its own, using fastp at Q25 for trimming and MiXCR for clone calling, and kept in-frame beta chains. When rows share a CDR3 protein, they turn into one entry using the most common DNA and genes. The sample includes approximately 8,800 distinct CDR3 sequences, with more than 4% observed a single time. In total, the top ten clones hold 11% of the sample. The specimen was lung tumor tissue, collected at surgery. These receptor sequences come from a female donor with early-stage non-small cell lung cancer.

By share of the sample, this clonotype is medium-sized. The chain couples TRBV24-1 to TRBJ2-2; 8 positions match TRBD1. V lost 10 bases and J lost 3; bases outside the gene matches: 6. The CDR3 sequence is 14 residues long. From germline, CDR1 is KGHDR and CDR2 SFDVKD. CDR3 sequence: CATRTGPDTGELFF. CDR3 coding DNA: TGTGCCACTAGGACAGGGCCGGACACCGGGGAGCTGTTTTTT.

In this sample, this clonotype turned up many times. The DNA of the CDR3 is TGTGCCAGCAGTTTCGGGGGAGGGGCTGCCAAAAACATTCAGTACTTC. Amino acid sequence: CASSFGGGAAKNIQYF. This chain joins TRBV12-3 or TRBV12-4 and TRBJ2-4; 7 nucleotides agree with TRBD2. After removal of 3 bases from V and 1 base from J, the junction contained 6 bases not matched to a gene. This CDR3 contains 16 residues.

This clonotype was seen many times. The CDR3 loop reads CSVEGAGHGYTF. The CDR3 DNA sequence: TGCAGCGTTGAAGGGGCAGGTCATGGCTACACCTTC. This chain uses TRBV29-1 with TRBJ1-2; D gene uncertain. Trimming removed 1 base at V and 6 bases at J, with 9 bases between. CDR3 size: 12 residues. CDR1 SQVTM and CDR2 ANQGSEA come from the germline V gene.

By sample share, this clonotype is medium-sized. This chain connects TRBV27 to TRBJ2-7, with 8 bases fitting TRBD1. There are 13 residues in the CDR3. CDR1 is MNHEY and CDR2 is SMNVEV in the germline V gene (reference sequence). V lost 3 bases, J lost 6 bases, and 4 bases stayed unmatched. This CDR3 is CASSFLDRGEQYF. Written as DNA, the CDR3 is TGTGCCAGCAGTTTCTTAGACAGGGGCGAGCAGTACTTC.

This chain links TRBV28 with TRBJ1-5, with unresolved D. The V gene lost 2 bases and the J gene lost 5 bases, with 7 bases spanning the gap. In germline, CDR1 is MDHEN, CDR2 SYDVKM. This CDR3 comprises 13 residues. In DNA form, the CDR3 reads TGTGCCAGCAGTTTAATCAGAGATCAGCCCCAGCATTTT. This encodes CASSLIRDQPQHF.

V and J are TRBV6-2 or TRBV6-3 and TRBJ2-5; a possible D gene is TRBD2 (5 bases). Germline V lookup: CDR1 MNHEY, CDR2 SVGEGT. V lost 6 bases and J 5 bases, leaving 16 bases between the germline ends. This CDR3 comprises 14 residues. Written as DNA, the CDR3 is TGTGCCAGCAGCCACGGGTCCAGGAGGGAGACCCAGTACTTC. Protein product: CASSHGSRRETQYF.

This clonotype appeared many times. This rearrangement joins TRBV27 to TRBJ2-3, with D perhaps assigned TRBD1 or TRBD2 (6 bases each). Between the trimmed V and J ends, which lost 6 bases and 2 bases, there was a span of 15 bases. The CDR3 covers 15 residues. Germline V CDR1 and CDR2: MNHEY, SMNVEV (reference sequence). The CDR3 DNA follows: TGTGCCAGCAGGCCAAGTCGGGGGCTCACAGATACGCAGTATTTT. Translation gives CASRPSRGLTDTQYF.

A note on this clonotype: This may be a read error: a much more frequent sequence differs by one nucleotide. V usage is TRBV10-2 and J usage is TRBJ2-7, with D tentatively TRBD2 (6 bases). Germline V CDR1 and CDR2: WSHSY, SAAADI. With 6 bases removed from V and 5 bases from J, the gap between germline ends came to 11 bases. The CDR3 has 12 residues. CDR3 residues: CASRGGADEQYF. Written as DNA, the CDR3 is TGCGCCAGCAGGGGGGGAGCGGACGAGCAGTACTTC.

This clonotype has at least ten counts. The chain is built from TRBV28 and TRBJ2-7; D not certain. Looked up from germline, CDR1 is MDHEN and CDR2 is SYDVKM. V was pared by 4 bases and J by 0 bases, with 13 bases between. CDR3 length equals 15 residues. The CDR3, as DNA: TGTGCCAGCAGTTGGTTGGCCAGAAGCTCCTACGAGCAGTACTTC. Its protein product is CASSWLARSSYEQYF. The complete variable domain, with remaining parts taken from reference TRBV28 and TRBJ2-7, reads DVKVTQSSRYLVKRTGEKVFLECVQDMDHENMFWYRQDPGLGLRLIYFSYDVKMKEKGDIPEGYSVSREKKERFSLILESASTNQTSMYLCASSWLARSSYEQYFGPGTRLTVT.

Of note for this clonotype: This may be a read error: a much more frequent sequence differs by one nucleotide. Here the CDR3 omits its conserved ending phenylalanine or tryptophan, so a read error is the likely source. V is TRBV10-3 and J is TRBJ1-1; D gene uncertain. Germline V gene data show CDR1 as ENHRY and CDR2 as SYGVKD. The germline V and J ends were trimmed by 3 bases and 0 bases, with 11 bases remaining between them. The CDR3 runs to 15 residues. CDR3 nucleotide sequence: TGTGCCATCAGTGACCAAGGCAGATTGAACACTGAAGCTTTCTTG. This translates into CAISDQGRLNTEAFL.

This clonotype was seen many times. The rearrangement joins TRBV18 to TRBJ1-1, with D unresolved. CDR3 size: 13 residues. The germline V and J ends were trimmed by 5 bases and 6 bases, with 13 bases remaining between them. Germline V lookup: CDR1 KGHSH, CDR2 LQKENI. The DNA for the CDR3 is TGTGCCAGCTCAACCGTTGGAGAAGCTGAAGCTTTCTTT. This sequence encodes CASSTVGEAEAFF.

There are many counts of this clonotype. V gene TRBV6-5 combines with J gene TRBJ2-1, with 11 positions matching TRBD2. The ends lost 7 bases at V and 6 bases at J; junction bases unmatched: 5. There are 14 residues in the CDR3. Looked up from germline, CDR1 is MNHEY and CDR2 is SVGAGI. CDR3 DNA sequence: TGTGCCAGCACCACTAGCGGGAGAATCAATGAGCAGTTCTTC. Its protein product is CASTTSGRINEQFF.

This clonotype came up many times. The chain joins TRBV12-3 or TRBV12-4 to TRBJ1-4; 8 bases line up with TRBD1. Trimming at V came to 3 bases and at J to 8 bases, leaving 20 bases not matched to a gene. The CDR3 totals 19 residues. Written as DNA, the CDR3 is TGTGCCAGCAGTTTTTGGTTCAGGGGGCACCCAAACGAGGACGAAAAACTGTTTTTT. Its translation: CASSFWFRGHPNEDEKLFF.

The chain couples TRBV3-1 to TRBJ1-2, with 10 bases that match TRBD1. Germline V gives CDR1 LGHDT, CDR2 YNNKEL (reference sequence). This CDR3 comprises 16 residues. J gave up 8 bases and V 3 bases, and 12 bases lay outside the gene matches. The CDR3 protein is CASSHLVTGTGVGYTF. In DNA form, the CDR3 reads TGTGCCAGCAGCCATCTCGTGACCGGGACAGGGGTCGGCTACACCTTC.

At least ten counts were recorded for this clonotype. V usage is TRBV7-9 and J usage is TRBJ1-4, with a tentative D call TRBD1 (5 bases). Trimming removed 5 bases from V and 3 bases from J, with 19 bases in between. The length of the CDR3 is 17 residues. Germline-derived CDR1 and CDR2 are SEHNR and FQNEAQ (reference sequence). CDR3 residues: CASSLPLPGTANEKLFF. In DNA form, the CDR3 reads TGTGCCAGCAGCCTACCGCTCCCCGGGACGGCTAATGAAAAACTGTTTTTT.

In this sample, this clonotype turned up many times. The chain links TRBV29-1 to TRBJ1-2, with TRBD1 matching over 8 bases. Trimming took 7 bases from V and 4 from J; bases not matched to a gene: 5. This CDR3 is built from 12 residues. Germline loops: CDR1 SQVTM, CDR2 ANQGSEA. The CDR3 region has the DNA TGCAGCGCGACAGGGGATTCCTATGGCTACACCTTC. As protein: CSATGDSYGYTF.

The table lists this clonotype with many counts. The chain carries TRBV18 and TRBJ2-5, with D possibly called TRBD1 or TRBD2 (5 bases each). Trimming removed 3 bases from V and 1 base from J, with 15 bases in between. This CDR3 region has 16 residues. CDR1 and CDR2 (germline): KGHSH, LQKENI. Here the CDR3 reads CASSPPGPDIQETQYF. The CDR3 nucleotides are TGTGCCAGCTCACCCCCGGGGCCCGATATCCAAGAGACCCAGTACTTC. The variable domain in full, with the rest retrieved from reference TRBV18 and TRBJ2-5, is NAGVMQNPRHLVRRRGQEARLRCSPMKGHSHVYWYRQLPEEGLKFMVYLQKENIIDESGMPKERFSAEFPKEGPSILRIQQVVRGDSAAYFCASSPPGPDIQETQYFGPGTRLLVL.